Presented here are 5 T cell receptor beta chains from one specimen sequenced in a study of beta chain features in type 1 diabetes. Overall study findings and caveats: Moderate yet significant TCRB CDR3 shortening was seen in Type 1 diabetes patients in all four CD4+ subsets.

Isolated RNA was reverse transcribed in full, so expressed TCRB transcripts were sequenced. Here immunoSEQ multiplex PCR was the method, and the copy in TCRdb shows in-frame clones only, minus some. The table has some 48,000 clones, around 45% seen once. The antigens these receptors bind are not known. Sequencing was performed on stem cell memory CD4+ T cells from blood. Receptor source: a man under 40 with type 1 diabetes.

The sample holds a few counts of this clone. The chain combines TRBV10-3 with TRBJ2-5; 7 bases line up with TRBD2. The CDR3 contains 14 residues. CDR1 is ENHRY and CDR2 is SYGVKD in the germline V gene. V trimming: 10 bases; J trimming: 5 bases; junction bases outside the gene matches: 13. CDR3 DNA: TGTGCCACAGGGCCTAGCGGAAGTAGGGAGACCCAGTACTTC. Translating it yields CATGPSGSRETQYF.

The rearrangement uses TRBV27 and TRBJ1-5; D remains ambiguous. Trimming pared 6 bases from V and 2 bases from J, leaving 11 bases between. This CDR3 has 14 amino acids. Germline V gene data show CDR1 as MNHEY and CDR2 as SMNVEV (reference sequence). CDR3 protein: CASSTTNGNQPQHF. CDR3 in DNA: TGTGCCAGCAGCACGACAAATGGCAATCAGCCCCAGCATTTT.

This clone has more than one count but fewer than ten. The CDR3 reads CASGSGSLDEQYF. Here the CDR3 DNA reads TGTGCCAGCGGTAGCGGGAGTCTCGACGAGCAGTACTTC. This rearrangement joins TRBV28 to TRBJ2-7; 9 bases fit TRBD2. Germline V gene data show CDR1 as MDHEN and CDR2 as SYDVKM. This CDR3 contains 13 residues. After removal of 8 bases from V and 5 bases from J, the junction contained 7 bases not matched to a gene.

The chain is built from TRBV19 and TRBJ2-1; TRBD2 might be the D (5 bases). Trimming left V 3 bases short and J 9 bases short, with 9 bases between. This CDR3 region has 12 residues. Germline-derived CDR1 and CDR2 are LNHDA and SQIVND (reference sequence). CDR3 sequence: CASSIEGGEQFF. DNA for the CDR3: TGTGCCAGTAGTATTGAGGGTGGTGAGCAGTTCTTC.

This clone was observed a handful of times. The chain links TRBV27 to TRBJ1-2, with D perhaps matching TRBD1 (5 bases). The V gene lost 5 bases and the J gene lost 4 bases, with 14 bases spanning the gap. Germline V lookup: CDR1 MNHEY, CDR2 SMNVEV (reference sequence). There are 14 residues in the CDR3. CDR3 in DNA: TGTGCCAGCAGTCCGCAGGGTTTAGGCTATGGCTACACCTTC. This codes for CASSPQGLGYGYTF.